This TCR beta chain was profiled in a study of blood T cell repertoires in COVID-19. Study at large: Specimens from acute and convalescent COVID-19 originated in the United States, Italy and Spain. The cDNA or gDNA used as material had been derived from T cells, B-cell-depleted T cells, or PBMCs.

Looked up from germline, CDR1 is GTSNPN and CDR2 is SVGIG (reference sequence). Trimming pared 3 bases from V and 0 bases from J, leaving 15 bases between. The CDR3 is 17 residues long. The Seattle site enrolled patients during active infection and followed them longitudinally. Per the original data handling: Cell counts per sample came from amplifying reference gene primers. Clones were read by immunoSEQ multiplex PCR, and TCRdb kept only the in-frame ones, dropping some. V and J calls and clone size are as listed in that table; D and trimming were resolved from the DNA. The sample contains a few hundred thousand clones, 80% to 90% of which appear only once.

This TCR was recovered from a woman in her sixties or seventies with COVID-19, enrolled during active disease. Sequences were obtained from peripheral blood. The chain carries TRBV30 and TRBJ1-6, with D possibly being TRBD1 (5 bases). The CDR3 loop is CAWRGRVPSSYNSPLHF. The CDR3 DNA sequence: TGTGCCTGGAGGGGCAGGGTACCGAGCTCCTATAATTCACCCCTCCACTTT.